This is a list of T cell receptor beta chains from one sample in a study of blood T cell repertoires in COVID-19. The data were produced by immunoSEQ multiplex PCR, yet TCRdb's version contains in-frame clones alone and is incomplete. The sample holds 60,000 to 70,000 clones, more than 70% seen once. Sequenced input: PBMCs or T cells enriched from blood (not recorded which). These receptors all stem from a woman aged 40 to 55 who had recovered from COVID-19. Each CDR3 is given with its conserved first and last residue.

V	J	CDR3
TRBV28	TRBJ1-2	CASIKQGAGYTF
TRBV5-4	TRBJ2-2	CATTTGQGRTGELFF
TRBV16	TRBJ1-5	CASSQSTGSGQPQHF
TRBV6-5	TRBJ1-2	CASSYGTGKGYTF
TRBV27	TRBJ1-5	CASSPARGLNQPQHF
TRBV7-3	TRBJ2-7	CASSLYAGDSYEQYF
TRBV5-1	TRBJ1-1	CASSLVGQWNTEAFF
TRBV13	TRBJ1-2	CASSLATGGIYGYTF
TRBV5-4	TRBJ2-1	CASSLVRGSIYNEQFF
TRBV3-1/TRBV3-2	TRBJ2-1	CASSPTSGGGYNEQFF
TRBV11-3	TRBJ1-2	CASSLDRGAVFGYTF
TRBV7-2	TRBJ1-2	CASSLGVPGGRFGYTF
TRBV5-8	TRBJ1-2	CASSRTVLYGYTF
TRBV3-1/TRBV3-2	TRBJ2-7	CASSHPSGGTYEQYF
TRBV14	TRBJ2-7	CASNQGGLGQYF
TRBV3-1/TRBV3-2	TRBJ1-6	CASSQRQGNSPLHF
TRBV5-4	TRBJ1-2	CASSRQGSGYTF
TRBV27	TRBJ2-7	CASSFSVGTYEQYF